The rows below give T cell receptor beta chains drawn from one sample of a study of control samples from healthy donors and cancer patients. Here immunoSEQ multiplex PCR was the method, and the copy in TCRdb shows in-frame clones only, minus some. Of about 110,000 clones listed, around 89% are singletons. Specimen: PBMCs. The source of these receptors is a woman aged 60-75 years with lung cancer. The CDR3 runs from the conserved cysteine through the conserved F or W. D genes are given only for firm matches. Size is stated for part of the rows, as once, few or many counts, or as a class when the clone is expanded.

CDR3aa: CASSQDRGLAGITDTQYF
CDR3nt: TGTGCCAGCAGCCAAGATCGCGGACTAGCGGGTATCACAGATACGCAGTATTTT
j_gene: TRBJ2-3
v_gene: TRBV3-1/TRBV3-2
len: 18
d_gene: TRBD2
abundance: .

CDR3aa: CSVRSGGQPQHF
CDR3nt: TGCAGCGTTCGTTCAGGGGGTCAGCCCCAGCATTTT
j_gene: TRBJ1-5
v_gene: TRBV29-1
len: 12
d_gene: TRBD1
abundance: .

CDR3aa: CASSRGTDSNQPQHF
CDR3nt: TGTGCCAGCTCCCGAGGGACCGATAGCAATCAGCCCCAGCATTTT
j_gene: TRBJ1-5
v_gene: TRBV18
len: 15
d_gene: .
abundance: .

CDR3aa: CASSPGTQAKNIQYF
CDR3nt: TGTGCCAGCTCACCCGGGACTCAAGCCAAAAACATTCAGTACTTC
j_gene: TRBJ2-4
v_gene: TRBV18
len: 15
d_gene: .
abundance: .

CDR3aa: CASSPHGWQGKYEQYF
CDR3nt: TGTGCCAGCAGCCCCCACGGCTGGCAGGGAAAGTACGAGCAGTACTTC
j_gene: TRBJ2-7
v_gene: TRBV28
len: 16
d_gene: .
abundance: .

CDR3aa: CAWSVRGGQVQPQHF
CDR3nt: TGTGCCTGGAGTGTACGTGGGGGGCAGGTTCAGCCCCAGCATTTT
j_gene: TRBJ1-5
v_gene: TRBV30
len: 15
d_gene: .
abundance: .

CDR3aa: CASSDSYEQYF
CDR3nt: TGCGCCAGCAGCGACTCCTACGAGCAGTACTTC
j_gene: TRBJ2-7
v_gene: TRBV5-1
len: 11
d_gene: .
abundance: .

CDR3aa: CASTSAGTFSYEQYF
CDR3nt: TGTGCCAGCACCTCCGCCGGGACTTTCTCCTACGAGCAGTACTTC
j_gene: TRBJ2-7
v_gene: TRBV6-6
len: 15
d_gene: .
abundance: once

CDR3aa: CASSKTGYDSPLHF
CDR3nt: TGTGCCAGCAGTAAGACAGGGTACGATTCACCCCTCCACTTT
j_gene: TRBJ1-6
v_gene: TRBV3-1/TRBV3-2
len: 14
d_gene: TRBD1
abundance: .

CDR3aa: CASSRTGWAGGSSGNTIYF
CDR3nt: TGTGCCAGCAGCCGTACAGGGTGGGCCGGGGGGAGCTCTGGAAACACCATATATTTT
j_gene: TRBJ1-3
v_gene: TRBV3-1/TRBV3-2
len: 19
d_gene: .
abundance: .

CDR3aa: CSGASGANTGELFF
CDR3nt: TGCAGCGGGGCTAGCGGTGCGAACACCGGGGAGCTGTTTTTT
j_gene: TRBJ2-2
v_gene: TRBV29-1
len: 14
d_gene: TRBD2
abundance: .

CDR3aa: CASSQDEAGGNTEAFF
CDR3nt: TGTGCCAGCAGCCAAGATGAGGCAGGGGGGAACACTGAAGCTTTCTTT
j_gene: TRBJ1-1
v_gene: TRBV3-1/TRBV3-2
len: 16
d_gene: TRBD1
abundance: .

CDR3aa: CASSPSPGITEAFF
CDR3nt: TGTGCCAGCTCACCTAGCCCGGGTATCACTGAAGCTTTCTTT
j_gene: TRBJ1-1
v_gene: TRBV18
len: 14
d_gene: .
abundance: .

CDR3aa: CASMMAGVQNEQFF
CDR3nt: TGTGCCAGCATGATGGCGGGAGTGCAGAATGAGCAGTTCTTC
j_gene: TRBJ2-1
v_gene: TRBV25-1
len: 14
d_gene: TRBD2
abundance: .

CDR3aa: CASSLRGQRVTRDQPQHF
CDR3nt: TGTGCCAGCAGCCTACGGGGGCAGCGGGTGACGAGGGATCAGCCCCAGCATTTT
j_gene: TRBJ1-5
v_gene: TRBV7-8
len: 18
d_gene: .
abundance: .

CDR3aa: CASSLYDTIYF
CDR3nt: TGTGCCAGCAGTTTATACGACACCATATATTTT
j_gene: TRBJ1-3
v_gene: TRBV28
len: 11
d_gene: .
abundance: .

CDR3aa: CASSLWTGGRSQPQHF
CDR3nt: TGTGCCAGCAGCTTATGGACAGGGGGCAGGAGTCAGCCCCAGCATTTT
j_gene: TRBJ1-5
v_gene: TRBV7-9
len: 16
d_gene: TRBD1
abundance: .

CDR3aa: CASSLTLSGANVLTF
CDR3nt: TGTGCCAGCAGCTTAACACTCTCTGGGGCCAACGTCCTGACTTTC
j_gene: TRBJ2-6
v_gene: TRBV13
len: 15
d_gene: .
abundance: .

CDR3aa: CASSLGVAGGNQPQHF
CDR3nt: TGTGCCAGCAGCTTGGGGGTGGCAGGCGGGAATCAGCCCCAGCATTTT
j_gene: TRBJ1-5
v_gene: TRBV5-6
len: 16
d_gene: .
abundance: .

CDR3aa: CASKNAGALNTEAFF
CDR3nt: TGTGCCTCGAAGAACGCCGGGGCTCTGAACACTGAAGCTTTCTTT
j_gene: TRBJ1-1
v_gene: TRBV7-2
len: 15
d_gene: .
abundance: .

CDR3aa: CASSFGTSGATGELFF
CDR3nt: TGTGCCAGTAGTTTCGGGACTAGCGGGGCCACCGGGGAGCTGTTTTTT
j_gene: TRBJ2-2
v_gene: TRBV19
len: 16
d_gene: TRBD2
abundance: .

CDR3aa: CASSTTGGSSTDTQYF
CDR3nt: TGTGCCAGCAGTACAACAGGGGGGTCCAGCACAGATACGCAGTATTTT
j_gene: TRBJ2-3
v_gene: TRBV6-2/TRBV6-3
len: 16
d_gene: TRBD1
abundance: .

CDR3aa: CASSLAVAANTEAFF
CDR3nt: TGTGCCAGCAGCTTAGCGGTTGCAGCCAACACTGAAGCTTTCTTT
j_gene: TRBJ1-1
v_gene: TRBV11-3
len: 15
d_gene: .
abundance: few

CDR3aa: CASSLQGPNQPQHF
CDR3nt: TGTGCCAGCAGCTTACAGGGCCCCAATCAGCCCCAGCATTTT
j_gene: TRBJ1-5
v_gene: TRBV11-2
len: 14
d_gene: .
abundance: once

CDR3aa: CTSSNRAGSWEQYF
CDR3nt: TGCACCAGCAGCAATAGAGCGGGCTCCTGGGAGCAGTACTTC
j_gene: TRBJ2-7
v_gene: TRBV1
len: 14
d_gene: .
abundance: .

CDR3aa: CASRPLFFEVRGTEAFF
CDR3nt: TGTGCCAGCAGACCCCTCTTTTTCGAGGTTAGGGGCACTGAAGCTTTCTTT
j_gene: TRBJ1-1
v_gene: TRBV21-1
len: 17
d_gene: .
abundance: .

CDR3aa: CASSYSPTGVTFEQFF
CDR3nt: TGTGCCAGCAGTTACAGCCCAACGGGAGTAACCTTTGAGCAGTTCTTC
j_gene: TRBJ2-1
v_gene: TRBV6-5
len: 16
d_gene: .
abundance: few

CDR3aa: CASAPNGPYGYTF
CDR3nt: TGTGCCAGCGCCCCAAATGGTCCCTATGGCTACACCTTC
j_gene: TRBJ1-2
v_gene: TRBV3-1/TRBV3-2
len: 13
d_gene: .
abundance: .

CDR3aa: CASSLTGAGGNQPQHF
CDR3nt: TGTGCCAGCAGCCTTACAGGGGCGGGTGGCAATCAGCCCCAGCATTTT
j_gene: TRBJ1-5
v_gene: TRBV7-8
len: 16
d_gene: TRBD1
abundance: .

CDR3aa: CASYSLGNFTYEQYF
CDR3nt: TGTGCCAGCTATTCATTGGGCAATTTTACCTACGAGCAGTACTTC
j_gene: TRBJ2-7
v_gene: TRBV25-1
len: 15
d_gene: .
abundance: .

CDR3aa: CASSIGWRGRRVTGELFF
CDR3nt: TGTGCCAGTAGTATCGGATGGAGGGGGCGTCGGGTGACCGGGGAGCTGTTTTTT
j_gene: TRBJ2-2
v_gene: TRBV19
len: 18
d_gene: .
abundance: .

CDR3aa: CASSSRTGLQETQYF
CDR3nt: TGTGCCAGCAGCTCCAGGACAGGGCTCCAAGAGACCCAGTACTTC
j_gene: TRBJ2-5
v_gene: TRBV7-9
len: 15
d_gene: TRBD1
abundance: .

CDR3aa: CASGLSGRNSPLHF
CDR3nt: TGTGCTAGTGGTTTGTCAGGCAGGAATTCACCCCTCCACTTT
j_gene: TRBJ1-6
v_gene: TRBV12-5
len: 14
d_gene: .
abundance: .

CDR3aa: CASSSQGGGNSPLHF
CDR3nt: TGTGCCAGCAGCTCACAGGGCGGCGGCAATTCACCCCTCCACTTT
j_gene: TRBJ1-6
v_gene: TRBV6-6
len: 15
d_gene: .
abundance: .

CDR3aa: CASRRTVSSYNEQFF
CDR3nt: TGTGCCAGCAGGCGGACGGTCAGCTCCTACAATGAGCAGTTCTTC
j_gene: TRBJ2-1
v_gene: TRBV27
len: 15
d_gene: .
abundance: .

CDR3aa: CASSQTAGGAWYGYTF
CDR3nt: TGCGCCAGCAGCCAAACCGCAGGGGGCGCATGGTATGGCTACACCTTC
j_gene: TRBJ1-2
v_gene: TRBV4-3
len: 16
d_gene: TRBD1
abundance: .

CDR3aa: CASSSGNRGLGQPQHF
CDR3nt: TGTGCCAGTAGTTCGGGAAACAGGGGGCTCGGTCAGCCCCAGCATTTT
j_gene: TRBJ1-5
v_gene: TRBV19
len: 16
d_gene: TRBD1
abundance: .

CDR3aa: CASREGQIYTF
CDR3nt: TGTGCCAGCAGGGAAGGGCAGATCTACACCTTC
j_gene: TRBJ1-2
v_gene: TRBV6-1
len: 11
d_gene: .
abundance: .

CDR3aa: CASSRGGAPYNSPLHF
CDR3nt: TGTGCCAGCAGTCGGGGGGGGGCCCCCTATAATTCACCCCTCCACTTT
j_gene: TRBJ1-6
v_gene: TRBV27
len: 16
d_gene: .
abundance: .

CDR3aa: CASSLSRHGYTF
CDR3nt: TGTGCCAGCAGTTTATCTAGACATGGCTACACCTTC
j_gene: TRBJ1-2
v_gene: TRBV27
len: 12
d_gene: .
abundance: .

CDR3aa: CASSTGTQDTQYF
CDR3nt: TGTGCCAGTAGTACGGGGACGCAAGATACGCAGTATTTT
j_gene: TRBJ2-3
v_gene: TRBV19
len: 13
d_gene: .
abundance: .

CDR3aa: CASSLDPRVSGELFF
CDR3nt: TGTGCCAGCAGTTTAGATCCCCGGGTATCCGGGGAGCTGTTTTTT
j_gene: TRBJ2-2
v_gene: TRBV28
len: 15
d_gene: .
abundance: .